The clone carrying this T cell receptor beta chain came up many times. Single TCR cDNA molecules each had their own unique molecular identifier. TCRdb independently ran MiXCR on the 5' RACE reads; one entry per CDR3 protein. The data contain about 46,000 distinct CDR3 sequences, about 11% of them singletons. Germline CDR1 is SGHVS and CDR2 is FNYEAQ. Trimming took off 1 base at V and 5 bases at J, with 17 bases between the two ends. This CDR3 region has 16 residues. The record originates from a study of spatial heterogeneity in lung cancer. Study summary: Unique TCR and UMI combinations averaged more than ten appearances each in raw reads.

The time point here: blood at routine non-recurrence follow-up after resection. Sequencing was performed on whole RNA extracted from tumor and nontumor lung tissue, or from frozen PBMC, and the material was left unsorted. The sequencing used PBMCs, collected at follow-up. The rearrangement links TRBV7-6 to TRBJ2-5; a possible D gene is TRBD1 (6 bases). This TCR derives from a male donor with early-stage non-small cell lung cancer. The CDR3 DNA follows: TGTGCCAGCAGCTTAGTGGATGACAGGCCGGGGGAGACCCAGTACTTC. Encoded protein: CASSLVDDRPGETQYF.